The sequence of this T cell receptor beta chain was determined in a study of T cell repertoires in aging, cancer and after chemotherapy. Overall study context: Donor ages fell into six groups from 30 or younger up to 70 or older. Study results and limitations: In healthy donors, age-related TCR diversity loss mainly reflected lost richness. Untreated cancer patients had significantly lower blood TCR diversity than age-matched healthy donors.

The template was genomic DNA from peripheral blood, not RNA. Comments on this clonotype: Antigen: not known.

A mixed TRB-A/B primer pool amplified rearranged TRB by multiplex touch-down PCR. TCRdb redid the calling of the multiplex PCR reads with MiXCR, one entry per CDR3 protein. Among about 12,000 distinct CDR3 sequences listed, about 31% were seen once. The CDR3 runs to 21 residues. Trimming stripped 4 bases from V and 8 bases from J, with 38 bases between. Per the germline V gene, CDR1 is MNHEY and CDR2 is SMNVEV (reference sequence). The specimen was blood. The genes are TRBV27 and TRBJ2-5; the D call may be TRBD1 or TRBD2 (5 bases each). The sequence was collected from a human donor in good health. The donor label of this sample is uncertain. In DNA form, the CDR3 reads TGTGCCAGCAGTTCCTCCGGGACCGCATTAAAAACGGGCCCCCCAAGGACCACCCAGTACTTC. Translation gives CASSSSGTALKTGPPRTTQYF.